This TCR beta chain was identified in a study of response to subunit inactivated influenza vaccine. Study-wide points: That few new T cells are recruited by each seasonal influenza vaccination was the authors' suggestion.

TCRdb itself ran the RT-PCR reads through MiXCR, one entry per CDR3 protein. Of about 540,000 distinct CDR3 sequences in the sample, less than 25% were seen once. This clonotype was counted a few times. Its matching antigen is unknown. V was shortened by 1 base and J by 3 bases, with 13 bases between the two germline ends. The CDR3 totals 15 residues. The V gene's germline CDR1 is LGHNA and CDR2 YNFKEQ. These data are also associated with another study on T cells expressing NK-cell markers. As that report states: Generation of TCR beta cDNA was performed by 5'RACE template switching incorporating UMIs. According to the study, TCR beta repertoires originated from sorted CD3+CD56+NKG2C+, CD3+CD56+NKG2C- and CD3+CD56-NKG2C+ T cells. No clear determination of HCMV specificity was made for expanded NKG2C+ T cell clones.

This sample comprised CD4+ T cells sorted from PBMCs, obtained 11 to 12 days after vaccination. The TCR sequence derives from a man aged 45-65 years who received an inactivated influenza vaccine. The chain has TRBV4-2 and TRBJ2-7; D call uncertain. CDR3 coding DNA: TGTGCCAGCAGCCAAGGCGAAACGGACCGCTACGAGCAGTACTTC. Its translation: CASSQGETDRYEQYF.